This T cell receptor beta chain derives from a study of T cells in Graves' hyperthyroidism and ophthalmopathy. V lost 0 bases, J lost 6 bases, and 15 bases lay in between. Germline V lookup: CDR1 LGHNT, CDR2 FRNRAP. The CDR3 loop spans 16 amino acids. General study points: Ophthalmopathy got predicted by the model a median approximately 6.4 months before its onset. Ophthalmopathy could be told apart from stable hyperthyroidism with a 13 V-J model. Blood also held most thyroid clonotypes expanded beyond 0.001.

This clonotype was picked up many times. No antigen is known for it. RNA transcripts were the template for amplifying TCR beta CDR3 regions. TCR CDR3 regions were first amplified by RT-PCR with HTBI primers. TCRdb ran MiXCR on the multiplex PCR reads and lists one entry per CDR3 protein. Here the sample spans around 570,000 distinct CDR3 sequences, just under 20% being singletons. Sequenced material: blood. The receptor comes from a man aged 35 to 55 with Graves' ophthalmopathy. The J gene is TRBJ2-4, the V gene TRBV12-5; D might be TRBD2 (6 bases). CDR3 DNA sequence: TGTGCTAGTGGTTTGGTACTTGGGGGGAGGCGAAACATTCAGTACTTC. Translated: CASGLVLGGRRNIQYF.